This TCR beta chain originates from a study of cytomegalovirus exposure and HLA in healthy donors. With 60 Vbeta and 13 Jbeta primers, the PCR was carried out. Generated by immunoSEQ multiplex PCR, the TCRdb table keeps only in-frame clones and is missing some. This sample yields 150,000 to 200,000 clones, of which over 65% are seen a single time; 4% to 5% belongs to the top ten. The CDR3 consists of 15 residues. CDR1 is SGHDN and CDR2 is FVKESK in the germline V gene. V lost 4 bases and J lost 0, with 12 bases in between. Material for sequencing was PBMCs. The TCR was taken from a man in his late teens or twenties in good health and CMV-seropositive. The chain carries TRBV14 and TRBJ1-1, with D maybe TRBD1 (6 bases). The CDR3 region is CASSLNRVMNTEAFF. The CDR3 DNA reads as TGTGCCAGCAGCCTAAACAGGGTCATGAACACTGAAGCTTTCTTT.